This entry lists 25 T cell receptor beta chains sequenced from one sample in a study of T cells in Graves' hyperthyroidism and ophthalmopathy. The TCR beta CDR3 regions underwent amplification using RNA transcripts as the source. A first-round RT-PCR of the TCR CDR3 used the HTBI primer set. One entry per CDR3 protein results from TCRdb running MiXCR on the multiplex PCR reads. The data show approximately 210,000 distinct CDR3 sequences, under 20% seen once. The specimen was blood. The receptor set was obtained from a man aged 45-60 years with Graves' hyperthyroidism.

A note on this clonotype: A much larger clone sits a single nucleotide away, making a read error possible. It is likely a read error, because the conserved phenylalanine at the end of the CDR3 is missing. The V gene is TRBV30, the J gene TRBJ1-2; unclear D gene. The CDR3 consists of 14 residues. V was shortened by 0 bases and J by 7 bases, with 15 bases between the two germline ends. The germline V gene has CDR1 GTSNPN and CDR2 SVGIG (reference sequence). CDR3 sequence: CAWSVYSLGSGYTL. The CDR3 DNA reads TGTGCCTGGAGTGTATACTCCCTGGGGTCTGGCTACACCCTC.

The chain carries TRBV20-1 and TRBJ2-3; possible D gene TRBD1, 6 bases. Trimming stripped 3 bases from V and 1 base from J, with 8 bases between. The CDR3 is 13 amino acids. The germline V gene encodes CDR1 DFQATT and CDR2 SNEGSKA (reference sequence). This CDR3 is CSASKGGTDTQYF. CDR3 coding DNA: TGCAGTGCTAGTAAGGGGGGCACAGATACGCAGTATTTT.

The chain has TRBV2 and TRBJ1-5; D ambiguous. The CDR3 consists of 14 residues. The germline V gene encodes CDR1 SNHLY and CDR2 FYNNEI. V gave up 7 bases and J gave up 0 bases, with 10 bases separating them. For the CDR3, the DNA is TGTGCCAGCAATAGAGATTTTAGCAATCAGCCCCAGCATTTT. Protein product: CASNRDFSNQPQHF. The full variable domain, its missing parts supplied by reference TRBV2 and TRBJ1-5, is EPEVTQTPSHQVTQMGQEVILRCVPISNHLYFYWYRQILGQKVEFLVSFYNNEISEKSEIFDDQFSVERPDGSNFTLKIRSTKLEDSAMYFCASNRDFSNQPQHFGDGTRLSIL.

This clonotype was observed many times. The chain employs TRBV5-1 and TRBJ2-1; D may be TRBD2 (5 bases). The germline CDR1 and CDR2 sequences are SGHRS and YFSETQ. This CDR3 spans 14 amino acids. Between the trimmed V and J ends, which lost 4 bases and 0 bases, there was a span of 8 bases. The CDR3 spells CASSTGGSYNEQFF. The CDR3 region has the DNA TGCGCCAGCAGCACCGGAGGCTCCTACAATGAGCAGTTCTTC.

The J gene is TRBJ2-7, the V gene TRBV20-1, with 11 bases fitting TRBD2. Trimming at V came to 5 bases and at J to 2 bases, leaving 11 bases not matched to a gene. The CDR3 is 16 amino acids. CDR1 is DFQATT and CDR2 is SNEGSKA in the germline V gene (reference sequence). The DNA of the CDR3 is TGCAGTGCTGCCCAGCAGACTAGCGGGGTAACCTACGAGCAGTACTTC. It specifies CSAAQQTSGVTYEQYF.

This clonotype was seen at least ten times. The chain uses TRBV5-5 and TRBJ1-2; 7 bases line up with TRBD1. The CDR3 is 14 residues long. V was pared by 3 bases and J by 4 bases, with 6 bases of the junction left unmatched. Germline V gene data show CDR1 as SGHKS and CDR2 as YYEKEE (reference sequence). The DNA of the CDR3 is TGTGCCAGCAGCTCGGCAGGGGGTGGCTATGGCTACACCTTC. Translated: CASSSAGGGYGYTF.

This clonotype was picked up many times. The CDR3 region has the DNA TGTGCCAGCAGACTCGGGACAGTTATCATGAACACTGAAGCTTTCTTT. It yields the protein CASRLGTVIMNTEAFF. This sequence joins TRBV12-3 or TRBV12-4 and TRBJ1-1; the match to TRBD1 covers 7 bases. V gave up 6 bases and J gave up 0 bases; unmatched junction bases: 10. The CDR3 is 16 residues long.

The genes are TRBV7-9 and TRBJ2-7; the D call may be TRBD1 or TRBD2 (6 bases each). The CDR3 totals 14 residues. Per the germline V gene, CDR1 is SEHNR and CDR2 is FQNEAQ (reference sequence). The V and J ends lost 0 bases and 7 bases respectively, with 13 bases between them. This CDR3 is CASSLAGGPEEQYF. In DNA form, the CDR3 reads TGTGCCAGCAGCTTAGCTGGGGGGCCCGAGGAGCAGTACTTC.

This chain uses TRBV5-6 with TRBJ1-3; the D is unclear. The V end lost 4 bases, the J end lost 2 bases, and 7 bases lay between the germline ends. Germline loops: CDR1 SGHDT, CDR2 YYEEEE. The CDR3 extends over 13 amino acids. CDR3 nucleotides: TGTGCCAGCAGCCCAACCCCTGGAAACACCATATATTTT. As protein: CASSPTPGNTIYF. The variable domain in full, completed from reference TRBV5-6 and TRBJ1-3, reads DAGVTQSPTHLIKTRGQQVTLRCSPKSGHDTVSWYQQALGQGPQFIFQYYEEEERQRGNFPDRFSGHQFPNYSSELNVNALLLGDSALYLCASSPTPGNTIYFGEGSWLTVV.

This clonotype came up a few times. The chain links TRBV5-1 to TRBJ2-7, with 9 positions matching TRBD1. This CDR3 has 15 amino acids. Losses at the gene ends were 5 bases for V and 1 base for J; bases not matched to a gene: 7. CDR1 and CDR2 (germline): SGHRS, YFSETQ. The CDR3 loop is CASRPAGTGSYEQYF. In DNA form, the CDR3 reads TGCGCCAGCAGACCCGCCGGGACAGGGTCCTACGAGCAGTACTTC.

This clonotype occurred a few times. V usage is TRBV15 and J usage is TRBJ2-2; D unclear. This CDR3 contains 16 residues. The germline V gene has CDR1 LNHNV and CDR2 YYDKDF (reference sequence). Trimming stripped 3 bases from V and 4 bases from J, with 15 bases between. The CDR3 nucleotides read TGTGCCACCAGCAGGAAGGCCCGGAGCTTCACCGGGGAGCTGTTTTTT. Translation: CATSRKARSFTGELFF.

This clonotype was detected a few times. Written as DNA, the CDR3 is TGTGCCAGCAGCCAAGGTCTAGCGGGAGTACAGGAGCAGTACTTC. Translating it yields CASSQGLAGVQEQYF. The chain couples TRBV4-2 to TRBJ2-7, with 10 bases lining up with TRBD2. The germline V gene has CDR1 LGHNA and CDR2 YNFKEQ. V shed 1 base and J 7 bases; nucleotides not matched to a gene: 7. The CDR3 sequence is 15 residues long.

This clonotype was detected many times. V gene TRBV20-1 combines with J gene TRBJ1-6, with D tentatively TRBD1 (6 bases). Germline lookup yields CDR1 DFQATT and CDR2 SNEGSKA (reference sequence). V lost 2 bases and J 14 bases, leaving 16 bases between the germline ends. CDR3 length: 13 residues. The DNA of the CDR3 is TGCAGTGCTAGACCCCTACAGGGAGGGACCCTCCACTTT. Translating gives CSARPLQGGTLHF.

A note on this clonotype: This may come from a read error, since a much larger clone is one base off. V is TRBV20-1 and J is TRBJ2-7, with D perhaps matching TRBD2 (5 bases). Germline CDR1 and CDR2: DFQATT and SNEGSKA (reference sequence). The CDR3 runs 15 residues. The CDR3 sequence is CSARVFRFSVYDQYF. The CDR3 bases are TGCAGTGCTAGAGTTTTCCGCTTTAGCGTATACGATCAGTACTTC.

The table lists this clonotype with many counts. V gene TRBV2 combines with J gene TRBJ1-1; tentative D call: TRBD1 (6 bases). Germline loops: CDR1 SNHLY, CDR2 FYNNEI. V lost 6 bases to trimming and J lost 6 bases, with 23 bases between them. The CDR3 is 16 amino acids. CDR3 DNA: TGTGCCAGCAGCCGGCGGCGAGGGGGGGAGGGATCTGAAGCTTTCTTT. It encodes CASSRRRGGEGSEAFF.

This clonotype was seen repeatedly, ten times or more. The chain uses TRBV7-2 and TRBJ2-5; 11 bases fit TRBD2. Trimming took 5 bases from V and 1 from J; bases not matched to a gene: 12. The CDR3 loop spans 18 amino acids. Germline CDR1 reads SGHTA; CDR2 reads FQGNSA. The CDR3 DNA reads TGTGCCAGCAGCCCCCAACGTGGGACTAGCGGACTCCAAGAGACCCAGTACTTC. Translated: CASSPQRGTSGLQETQYF.

This clonotype was picked up a small number of times. The chain has TRBV30 and TRBJ2-7; 7 bases fit TRBD2. Losses at the gene ends were 3 bases for V and 4 bases for J; bases not matched to a gene: 6. From germline, CDR1 is GTSNPN and CDR2 SVGIG (reference sequence). The CDR3 runs 13 residues. The CDR3 region is CAWRMPGGYEQYF. The CDR3 DNA follows: TGTGCCTGGAGAATGCCGGGGGGTTACGAGCAGTACTTC.

V gene TRBV28 combines with J gene TRBJ2-1; D is perhaps TRBD1 or TRBD2 (5 bases each). CDR1 is MDHEN, CDR2 SYDVKM, per germline. Between the trimmed V and J ends, which lost 6 bases and 10 bases, there was a span of 22 bases. The CDR3 length is 15 residues. The CDR3 sequence: CASSRPRGATGEQFF. CDR3 in DNA: TGTGCCAGCAGCCGACCAAGGGGAGCCACGGGGGAGCAGTTCTTC.

The genes are TRBV20-1 and TRBJ2-4, with D perhaps matching TRBD2 (6 bases). This CDR3 is built from 13 residues. The V end lost 1 base, the J end lost 8 bases, and 12 bases lay between the germline ends. Germline-derived CDR1 and CDR2 are DFQATT and SNEGSKA (reference sequence). The CDR3 region has the DNA TGCAGTGCTAGAGGACTAGTCTTGGACATTCAGTACTTC. Encoded protein: CSARGLVLDIQYF.

V and J are TRBV28 and TRBJ2-1; the match to TRBD2 covers 13 bases. The CDR3 loop spans 17 amino acids. The ends lost 4 bases at V and 10 bases at J; junction bases unmatched: 13. CDR1 is MDHEN, CDR2 SYDVKM, per germline. The CDR3 sequence is CASSSLLAGGPRREQFF. The CDR3 DNA sequence: TGTGCCAGCAGTTCGCTACTAGCGGGAGGGCCGAGGAGAGAGCAGTTCTTC.

This clonotype was recorded at least ten times. This chain uses TRBV11-2 with TRBJ2-5; a possible D gene is TRBD2 (6 bases). V lost 5 bases, J lost 4 bases, and 17 bases lay in between. Germline V CDR1 and CDR2: SGHAT, FQNNGV. This CDR3 contains 15 residues. CDR3 loop: CASSQYLGTAETQYF. For the CDR3, the DNA is TGTGCCAGCAGCCAATACCTGGGGACTGCAGAGACCCAGTACTTC.

This clonotype was counted ten times or more. The genes are TRBV20-1 and TRBJ2-3; a weak D match, TRBD2 (5 bases). V was trimmed by 0 bases and J by 2 bases, leaving 12 bases between them. The germline CDR1 and CDR2 sequences are DFQATT and SNEGSKA (reference sequence). CDR3 length: 15 residues. Written as DNA, the CDR3 is TGCAGTGCTAGAGATAGCCGGGGAATCACAGATACGCAGTATTTT. Amino acid sequence: CSARDSRGITDTQYF.

With respect to this clonotype: Given a much more abundant clone one base away, this may be a read error. The rearrangement links TRBV3-1 to TRBJ2-1; no reliable D call. The V gene's germline CDR1 is LGHDT and CDR2 YNNKEL (reference sequence). The CDR3 extends over 13 amino acids. This CDR3 is CACSQVPYNEQFF. As DNA, the CDR3 is TGTGCCTGCAGCCAAGTACCCTACAATGAGCAGTTCTTC.

The chain recombines TRBV7-2 with TRBJ2-2, with a possible D match to TRBD2 (5 bases). Germline V gene data show CDR1 as SGHTA and CDR2 as FQGNSA. V was shortened by 8 bases and J by 4 bases, with 14 bases between the two germline ends. The length of the CDR3 is 14 residues. CDR3 DNA: TGTGCCAGCGGGTTCTCCCGGGGCACCGGGGAGCTGTTTTTT. It translates to CASGFSRGTGELFF. Variable domain in full (rest from reference TRBV7-2 and TRBJ2-2): GAGVSQSPSNKVTEKGKDVELRCDPISGHTALYWYRQSLGQGLEFLIYFQGNSAPDKSGLPSDRFSAERTGGSVSTLTIQRTQQEDSAVYLCASGFSRGTGELFFGEGSRLTVL.

Ten or more counts support this clonotype. The V call is TRBV28, the J call TRBJ2-3; 7 bases match TRBD2. Germline lookup yields CDR1 MDHEN and CDR2 SYDVKM. J lost 2 bases, V lost 3 bases, and 11 bases had no gene match. The CDR3 has 17 amino acids. CDR3 sequence (DNA): TGTGCCAGCAGTTTCAAGGGGCCACTAGCGACCACAGATACGCAGTATTTT. Its translation is CASSFKGPLATTDTQYF.